The rows below give T cell receptor beta chains drawn from one sample of a study of cytomegalovirus exposure and HLA in healthy donors. Profiled with immunoSEQ multiplex PCR; TCRdb holds only in-frame clones, not every one. The table has about 62,000 clones, roughly 73% seen once. Specimen: PBMCs. These receptors came from a man in his forties or fifties in good health and CMV-seronegative. The conserved cysteine and the conserved F or W are not part of the CDR3 here. The order of the fields is J gene, V gene, CDR3 protein.

>TRBJ1-5|TRBV2
ASSESRSNQPQH
>TRBJ2-3|TRBV19
ASSIRQGGTDTQY
>TRBJ2-6|TRBV27
ASRLVGANVLT
>TRBJ2-4|TRBV5-1
ASSPETGVSGIQY
>TRBJ2-7|TRBV4-1
ASSHPSNPGTYEQY
>TRBJ1-1|TRBV2
ASTQGALSMNTEAF
>TRBJ2-3|TRBV2
ASPPDAASTDTRY
>TRBJ1-1|TRBV29-1
SIVASGAF
>TRBJ1-6|TRBV10-3
AIGSDSQSSYNSPLH
>TRBJ2-7|TRBV6-5
ASSDWTSGYYEQY
>TRBJ1-2|TRBV10-3
AISGFDREYGYT
>TRBJ2-1|TRBV2
ASSEGQGEQF
>TRBJ2-7|TRBV7-6
ASSLGASGDYEQY
>TRBJ1-1|TRBV5-5
ASSVSGSTEAF
>TRBJ1-2|TRBV5-6
ASSRDRLTNYGYT
>TRBJ1-6|TRBV6-5
ASSPERGPLH
>TRBJ2-2|TRBV27
ASSFLESGELF
>TRBJ2-7|TRBV5-6
ASSFLTSSSYEQY
>TRBJ1-3|TRBV10-3
AISEQVFGNTIY
>TRBJ1-2|TRBV6-5
ASSLTGGAWGYT
>TRBJ2-1|TRBV2
ASSTTGTSGGNEQF
>TRBJ1-4|TRBV7-9
AAQGTEKLF
>TRBJ2-7|TRBV9
ASSVDTSYEQY
>TRBJ2-3|TRBV2
ASSELTSGSADTQY
>TRBJ2-2|TRBV7-2
ASSRSGGANTGELF
>TRBJ2-7|TRBV7-2
ASSATAAYEQY
>TRBJ2-1|TRBV11-2
ASSFGSSGGPYNEQF
>TRBJ1-4|TRBV4-1
ASSHGRTGDEKLF